This T cell receptor (beta chain) was observed in a study of radiation and T cells in renal cell carcinoma. Produced via immunoSEQ multiplex PCR; TCRdb's table is partial and in-frame only. The data hold 100,000 to 150,000 clones, with about 81% observed a single time. As for time point: blood 2 weeks post-SBRT. Sample treatment: 15 Gy SBRT to primary tumor, nephrectomy 4 weeks later. Clear cell pathology was present in this patient's renal cell carcinoma. V lost 2 bases, J lost 4 bases, and 14 bases lay in between. CDR1 is MGHRA and CDR2 is YSYEKL in the germline V gene. This CDR3 is built from 15 residues. General study points: In blood, top tumor clones expanded by 2 weeks, shrinking by 4.

In regard to this clone: Its target is unknown.

The rearrangement joins TRBV4-1 to TRBJ1-1, with D possibly TRBD1 on 5 matching bases. This specimen was blood, taken from a patient whose treatment included radiotherapy and nephrectomy. The TCR sequence derives from an older woman with renal cell carcinoma. CDR3 nucleotides: TGCGCCAGCAGCCAACTGGGTATGGGGACCACTGAAGCTTTCTTT. Protein: CASSQLGMGTTEAFF.